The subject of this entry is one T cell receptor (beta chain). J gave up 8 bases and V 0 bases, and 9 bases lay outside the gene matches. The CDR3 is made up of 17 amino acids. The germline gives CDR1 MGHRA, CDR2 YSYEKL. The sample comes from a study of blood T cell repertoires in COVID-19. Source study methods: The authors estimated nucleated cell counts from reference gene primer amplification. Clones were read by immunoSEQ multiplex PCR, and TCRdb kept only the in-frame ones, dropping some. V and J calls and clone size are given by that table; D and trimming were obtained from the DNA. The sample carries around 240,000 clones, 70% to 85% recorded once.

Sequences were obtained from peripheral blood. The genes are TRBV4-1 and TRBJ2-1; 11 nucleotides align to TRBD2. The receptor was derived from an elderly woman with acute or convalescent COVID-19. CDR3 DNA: TGCGCCAGCAGCCAAGATTTGGGACTAGCGGCCTCGGATGAGCAGTTCTTC. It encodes CASSQDLGLAASDEQFF.